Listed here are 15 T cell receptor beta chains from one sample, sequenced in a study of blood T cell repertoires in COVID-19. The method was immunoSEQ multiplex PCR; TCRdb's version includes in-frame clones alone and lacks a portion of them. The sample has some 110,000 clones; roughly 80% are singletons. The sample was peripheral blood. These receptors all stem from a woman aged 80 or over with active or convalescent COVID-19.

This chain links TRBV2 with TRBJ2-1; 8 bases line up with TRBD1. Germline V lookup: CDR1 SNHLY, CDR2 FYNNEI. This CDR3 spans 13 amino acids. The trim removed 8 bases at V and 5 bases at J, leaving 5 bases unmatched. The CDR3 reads CASHPDRDNEQFF. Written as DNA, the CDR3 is TGTGCCAGCCACCCGGACAGGGACAATGAGCAGTTCTTC.

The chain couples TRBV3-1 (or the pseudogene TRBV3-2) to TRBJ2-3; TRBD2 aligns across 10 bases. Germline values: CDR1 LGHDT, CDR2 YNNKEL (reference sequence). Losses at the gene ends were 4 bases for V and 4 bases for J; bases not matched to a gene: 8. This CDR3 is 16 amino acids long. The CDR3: CASSRSPSGSPDTQYF. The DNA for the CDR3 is TGTGCCAGCAGCCGGTCACCTAGCGGGAGCCCAGATACGCAGTATTTT.

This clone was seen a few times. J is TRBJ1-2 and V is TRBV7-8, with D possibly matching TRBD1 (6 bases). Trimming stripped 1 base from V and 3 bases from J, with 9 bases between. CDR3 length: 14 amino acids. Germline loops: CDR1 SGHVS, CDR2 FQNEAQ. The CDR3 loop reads CASSLVGGYYGYTF. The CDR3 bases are TGTGCCAGCAGCTTAGTAGGGGGTTACTATGGCTACACCTTC.

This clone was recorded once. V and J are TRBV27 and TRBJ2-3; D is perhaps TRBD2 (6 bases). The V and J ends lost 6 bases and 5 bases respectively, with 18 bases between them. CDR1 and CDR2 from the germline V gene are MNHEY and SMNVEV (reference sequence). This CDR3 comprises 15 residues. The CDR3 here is CASRRGNRVGDTQYF. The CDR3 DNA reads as TGTGCCAGCAGGCGGGGTAATCGCGTGGGAGATACGCAGTATTTT.

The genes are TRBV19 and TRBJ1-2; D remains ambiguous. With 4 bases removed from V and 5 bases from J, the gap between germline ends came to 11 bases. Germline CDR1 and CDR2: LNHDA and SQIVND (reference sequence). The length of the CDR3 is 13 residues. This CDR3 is CASSTFAGYGYTF. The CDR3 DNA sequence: TGTGCCAGTAGTACCTTTGCGGGGTATGGCTACACCTTC.

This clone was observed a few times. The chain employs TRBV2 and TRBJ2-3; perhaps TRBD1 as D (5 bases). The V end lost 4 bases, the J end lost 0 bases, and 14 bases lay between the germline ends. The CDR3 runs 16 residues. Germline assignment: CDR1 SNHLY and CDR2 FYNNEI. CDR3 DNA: TGTGCCAGCAGTGCTCAGGGAATGAGGAGCACAGATACGCAGTATTTT. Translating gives CASSAQGMRSTDTQYF.

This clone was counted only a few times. CDR3 in amino acids: CASSRGQGAGSLHF. The CDR3 region has the DNA TGTGCCAGCAGCCGGGGACAGGGGGCTGGATCCCTCCACTTT. The chain carries TRBV7-9 and TRBJ1-6; 12 bases are a match to TRBD1. This CDR3 region has 14 residues. The V segment lost 5 bases and the J segment 14 bases; nucleotides outside the gene matches: 7. Germline CDR1 reads SEHNR; CDR2 reads FQNEAQ (reference sequence).

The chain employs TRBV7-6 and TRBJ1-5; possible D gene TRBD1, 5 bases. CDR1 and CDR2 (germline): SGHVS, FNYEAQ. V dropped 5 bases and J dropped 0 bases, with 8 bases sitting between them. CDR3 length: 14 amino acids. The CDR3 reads CASSLTDSNQPQHF. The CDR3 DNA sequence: TGTGCCAGCAGCCTGACAGATAGCAATCAGCCCCAGCATTTT.

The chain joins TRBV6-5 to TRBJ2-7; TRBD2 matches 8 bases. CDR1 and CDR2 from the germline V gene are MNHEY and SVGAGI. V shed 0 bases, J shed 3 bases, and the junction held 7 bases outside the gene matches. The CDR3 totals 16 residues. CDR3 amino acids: CASSYSRREVFYEQYF. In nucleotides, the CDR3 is TGTGCCAGCAGTTACTCGAGGCGGGAGGTTTTCTACGAGCAGTACTTC.

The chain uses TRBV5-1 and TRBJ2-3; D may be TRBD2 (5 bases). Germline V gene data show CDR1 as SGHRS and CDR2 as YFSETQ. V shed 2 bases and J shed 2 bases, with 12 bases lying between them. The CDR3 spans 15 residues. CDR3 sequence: CASSLTSPHTDTQYF. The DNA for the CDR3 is TGCGCCAGCAGCTTAACTAGTCCTCACACAGATACGCAGTATTTT.

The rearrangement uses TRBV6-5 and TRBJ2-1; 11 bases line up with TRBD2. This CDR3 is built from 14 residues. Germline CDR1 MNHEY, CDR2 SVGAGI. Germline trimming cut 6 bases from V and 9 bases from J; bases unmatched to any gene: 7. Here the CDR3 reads CASSILAGVGEQFF. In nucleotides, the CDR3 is TGTGCCAGCAGCATACTAGCGGGAGTTGGTGAGCAGTTCTTC.

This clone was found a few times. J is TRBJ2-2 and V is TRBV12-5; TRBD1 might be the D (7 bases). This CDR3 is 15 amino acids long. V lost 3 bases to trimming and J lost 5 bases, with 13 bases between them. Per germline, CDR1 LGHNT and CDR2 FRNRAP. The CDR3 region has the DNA TGTGCTAGTGGTTTTTCAGGGGGGTGGACCGGGGAGCTGTTTTTT. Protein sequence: CASGFSGGWTGELFF. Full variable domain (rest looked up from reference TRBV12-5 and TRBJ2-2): DARVTQTPRHKVTEMGQEVTMRCQPILGHNTVFWYRQTMMQGLELLAYFRNRAPLDDSGMPKDRFSAEMPDATLATLKIQPSEPRDSAVYFCASGFSGGWTGELFFGEGSRLTVL.

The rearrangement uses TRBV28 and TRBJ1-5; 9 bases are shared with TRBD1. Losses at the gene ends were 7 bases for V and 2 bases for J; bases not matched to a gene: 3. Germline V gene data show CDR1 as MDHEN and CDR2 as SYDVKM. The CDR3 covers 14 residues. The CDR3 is CASIQGAGNQPQHF. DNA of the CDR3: TGTGCCAGCATACAGGGGGCGGGCAATCAGCCCCAGCATTTT.

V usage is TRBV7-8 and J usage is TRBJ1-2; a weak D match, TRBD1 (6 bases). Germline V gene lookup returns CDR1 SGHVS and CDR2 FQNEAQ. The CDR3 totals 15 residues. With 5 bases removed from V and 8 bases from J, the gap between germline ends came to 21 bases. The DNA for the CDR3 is TGTGCCAGCAGCCCCTGGACAGTTGGGTTTAAGGGCTACACCTTC. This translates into CASSPWTVGFKGYTF.

The CDR3 here is CSGGYGETQYF. The CDR3 nucleotides read TGCAGCGGCGGGTACGGGGAGACCCAGTACTTC. This chain joins TRBV29-1 and TRBJ2-5, with D possibly TRBD2 on 5 matching bases. Trimming pared 7 bases from V and 5 bases from J, leaving 11 bases between. This CDR3 has 11 amino acids. Germline CDR1 SQVTM, CDR2 ANQGSEA.